Sequencing of this TCR beta chain was carried out in a study of blood T cell repertoires in COVID-19. About the research overall: Sites across the United States, Italy and Spain contributed samples from acute and convalescent COVID-19. T cells, B-cell-depleted T cells, or PBMCs provided the cDNA or gDNA that served as material.

Looked up from germline, CDR1 is SGHRS and CDR2 is YFSETQ. The CDR3 loop spans 14 amino acids. Trimming pared 1 base from V and 0 bases from J, leaving 7 bases between. Original data processing: Amplification of reference gene primers was used by the study to estimate nucleated cell counts. Measured with immunoSEQ multiplex PCR; TCRdb has only the in-frame clones, and not every one. Clone size and V and J calls were adopted from that table, with D and trimming inferred from the DNA. Of roughly 110,000 clones listed, roughly 80% were seen once; the top ten hold about 10%. In this sample, this clone turned up once. Other DNA sequences in the sample encode the same CDR3.

The sequence was collected from a human donor in a cohort sampled during active COVID-19. The V call is TRBV5-1, the J call TRBJ1-2; D gene unclear. Sequencing input: peripheral blood. As DNA, the CDR3 is TGCGCCAGCAGCTTGAGTTCAGCTAACTATGGCTACACCTTC. Its protein product is CASSLSSANYGYTF. The whole variable domain, filled in from reference TRBV5-1 and TRBJ1-2, reads KAGVTQTPRYLIKTRGQQVTLSCSPISGHRSVSWYQQTPGQGLQFLFEYFSETQRNKGNFPGRFSGRQFSNSRSEMNVSTLELGDSALYLCASSLSSANYGYTFGSGTRLTVV.